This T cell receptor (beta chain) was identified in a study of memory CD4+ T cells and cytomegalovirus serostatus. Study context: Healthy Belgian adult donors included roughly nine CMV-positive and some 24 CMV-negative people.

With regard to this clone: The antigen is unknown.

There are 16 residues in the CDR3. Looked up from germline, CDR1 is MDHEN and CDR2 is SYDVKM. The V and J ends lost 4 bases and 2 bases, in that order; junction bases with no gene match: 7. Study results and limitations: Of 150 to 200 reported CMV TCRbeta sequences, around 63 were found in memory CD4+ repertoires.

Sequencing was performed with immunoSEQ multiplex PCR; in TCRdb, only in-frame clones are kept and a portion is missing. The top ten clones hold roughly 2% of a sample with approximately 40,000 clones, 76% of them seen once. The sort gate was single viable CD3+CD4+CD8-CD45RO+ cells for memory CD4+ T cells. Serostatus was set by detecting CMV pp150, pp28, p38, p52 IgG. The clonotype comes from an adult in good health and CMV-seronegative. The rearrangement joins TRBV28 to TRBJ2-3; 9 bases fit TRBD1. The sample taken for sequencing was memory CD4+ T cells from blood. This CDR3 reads CASSSAGTGNTDTQYF. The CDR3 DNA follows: TGTGCCAGCAGTTCCGCAGGGACAGGGAACACAGATACGCAGTATTTT.